The clone carrying this T cell receptor (beta chain) occurred a few times. The target antigen is unknown. MiXCR was run by TCRdb on the RT-PCR reads, yielding one entry per CDR3 protein. The sample records 500,000 to 600,000 distinct CDR3 sequences, about 12% being singletons. Germline CDR1 and CDR2: MNHNS and SASEGT. Trimming removed 5 bases from V and 2 bases from J, with 19 bases in between. This CDR3 is built from 16 residues. The data stem from a study of response to subunit inactivated influenza vaccine. Study-level findings and limits: Authors proposed each seasonal influenza vaccination draws in few new T cells.

This chain uses TRBV6-1 with TRBJ2-7; a possible D gene is TRBD1 (6 bases). This receptor was identified in a man in his fifties or sixties who received an inactivated influenza vaccine. The source was PBMCs from blood, collected on the day of vaccination. CDR3 coding DNA: TGTGCCAGCAGTCCACCAGGGGCGGGCGTACCCTACGAGCAGTACTTC. This sequence encodes CASSPPGAGVPYEQYF.